This TCR beta chain was retrieved from a study of T cells in Graves' hyperthyroidism and ophthalmopathy. The study's findings and limits: Ophthalmopathy was predicted by the model a median of about 6.5 months ahead of onset.

Worth noting for this clonotype: Its antigen is not known.

Regions amplified from RNA transcripts were the TCR beta CDR3 regions. The primer set for the first-round RT-PCR of the TCR CDR3 was HTBI. TCRdb processed the multiplex PCR reads anew with MiXCR; each CDR3 protein has one entry. The profile shows about 400,000 distinct CDR3 sequences, more than 12% of them singletons. CDR1 is SGHRS and CDR2 is YFSETQ in the germline V gene. This CDR3 is 14 amino acids long. J was trimmed by 4 bases and V by 4 bases; bases with no gene match: 5. Patients aged 18 to 65 with hyperthyroidism were newly diagnosed, with duration under 2 months. Clinical symptoms, serum thyroxine and TRAb, thyroid ultrasound and orbital computed tomography were used for the diagnoses. The authors took PBMCs from 8.5 to 10 ml fresh peripheral blood.

The V and J genes are TRBV5-1 and TRBJ2-1; 7 bases map to TRBD1. This TCR came from a young woman with Graves' hyperthyroidism. Sequencing used blood. The DNA for the CDR3 is TGCGCCAGCAGCCGAGACAGGGTTTACAATGAGCAGTTCTTC. This codes for CASSRDRVYNEQFF.